This T cell receptor beta chain stems from a study of OX40 agonist ivuxolimab in advanced cancers. In the study overall: Ivuxolimab was delivered to patients intravenously every 2 weeks at doses spanning 0.01 to 10 mg/kg. The dose-escalation cohort was approximately 85% male, with a mean age of around 60 years, ranging about 23 to 90. Three patients, one with hepatocellular carcinoma and two with cutaneous melanoma, achieved partial responses.

The CDR3 runs 12 residues. V gave up 5 bases and J gave up 8 bases, with 12 bases separating them. Per the germline V gene, CDR1 is MNHEY and CDR2 is SMNVEV (reference sequence). The table came from immunoSEQ multiplex PCR; TCRdb's copy has only in-frame clones and leaves some out. The table lists about 86,000 clones, roughly 89% of them singletons. The sequence was collected from an adult with an advanced solid tumor such as melanoma, head and neck, liver or kidney cancer. Sequenced here: CD4+ or CD8+ T cells sorted from blood, sampled in a trial of the OX40 agonist ivuxolimab. The chain links TRBV27 to TRBJ1-2; possibly TRBD1 for D (5 bases). The DNA for the CDR3 is TGTGCCAGCAGTGCGCCCACAGGCGGCTACACCTTC. It encodes CASSAPTGGYTF.